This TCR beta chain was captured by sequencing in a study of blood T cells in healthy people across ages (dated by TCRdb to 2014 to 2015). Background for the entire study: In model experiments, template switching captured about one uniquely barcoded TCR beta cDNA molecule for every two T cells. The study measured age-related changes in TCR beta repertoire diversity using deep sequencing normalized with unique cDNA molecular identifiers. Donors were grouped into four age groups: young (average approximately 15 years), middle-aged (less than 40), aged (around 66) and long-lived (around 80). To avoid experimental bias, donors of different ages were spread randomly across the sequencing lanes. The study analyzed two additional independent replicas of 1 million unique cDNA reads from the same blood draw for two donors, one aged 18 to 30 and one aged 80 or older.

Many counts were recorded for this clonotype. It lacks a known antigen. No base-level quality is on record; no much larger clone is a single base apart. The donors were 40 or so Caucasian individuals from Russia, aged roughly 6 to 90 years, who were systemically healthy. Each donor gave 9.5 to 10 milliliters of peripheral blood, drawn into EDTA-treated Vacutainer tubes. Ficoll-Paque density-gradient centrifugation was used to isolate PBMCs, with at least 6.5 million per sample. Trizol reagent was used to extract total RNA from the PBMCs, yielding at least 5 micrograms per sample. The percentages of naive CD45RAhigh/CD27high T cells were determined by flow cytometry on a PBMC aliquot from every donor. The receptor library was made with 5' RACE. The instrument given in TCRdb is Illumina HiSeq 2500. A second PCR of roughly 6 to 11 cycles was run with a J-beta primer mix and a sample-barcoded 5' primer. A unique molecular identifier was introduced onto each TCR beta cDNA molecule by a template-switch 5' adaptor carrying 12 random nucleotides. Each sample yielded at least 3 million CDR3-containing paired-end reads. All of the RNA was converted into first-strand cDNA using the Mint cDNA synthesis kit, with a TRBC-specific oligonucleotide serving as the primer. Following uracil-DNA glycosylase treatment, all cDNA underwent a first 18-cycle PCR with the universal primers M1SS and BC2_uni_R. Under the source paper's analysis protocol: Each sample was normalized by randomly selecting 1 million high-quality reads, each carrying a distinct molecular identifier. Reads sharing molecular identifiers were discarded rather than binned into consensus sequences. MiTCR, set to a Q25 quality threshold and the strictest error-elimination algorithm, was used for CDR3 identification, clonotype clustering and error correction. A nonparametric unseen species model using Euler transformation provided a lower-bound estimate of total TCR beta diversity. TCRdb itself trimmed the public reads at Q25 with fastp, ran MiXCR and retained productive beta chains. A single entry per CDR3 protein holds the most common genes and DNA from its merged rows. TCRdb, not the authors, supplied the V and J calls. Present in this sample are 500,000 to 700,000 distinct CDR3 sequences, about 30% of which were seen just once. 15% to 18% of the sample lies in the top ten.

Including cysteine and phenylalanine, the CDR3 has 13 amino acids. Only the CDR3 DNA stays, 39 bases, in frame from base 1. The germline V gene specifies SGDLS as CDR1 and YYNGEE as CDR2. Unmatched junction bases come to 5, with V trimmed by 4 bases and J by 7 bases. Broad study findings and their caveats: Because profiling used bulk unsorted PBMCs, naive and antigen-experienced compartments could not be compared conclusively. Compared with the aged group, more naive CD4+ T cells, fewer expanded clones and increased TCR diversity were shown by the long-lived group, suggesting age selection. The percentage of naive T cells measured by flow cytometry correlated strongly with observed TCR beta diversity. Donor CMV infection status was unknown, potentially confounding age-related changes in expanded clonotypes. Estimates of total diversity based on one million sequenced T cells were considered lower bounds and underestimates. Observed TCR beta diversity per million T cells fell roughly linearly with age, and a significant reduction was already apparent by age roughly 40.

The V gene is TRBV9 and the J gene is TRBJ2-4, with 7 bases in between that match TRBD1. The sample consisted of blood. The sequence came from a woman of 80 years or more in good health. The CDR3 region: CASSPTGMNIQYF. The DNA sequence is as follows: TGTGCCAGCAGCCCGACAGGGATGAACATTCAGTACTTC.